This T cell receptor beta chain was identified in a study of T-cell reconstitution after alpha-beta-depleted transplantation in children. This CDR3 has 12 residues. Trimming took 4 bases from V and 4 from J, leaving 10 bases between them. Germline loops: CDR1 DFQATT, CDR2 SNEGSKA (reference sequence). This clonotype was found many times. Its specificity is unknown. Points from the study as a whole: When one year had passed after transplant, most T-cell counts and diversity came from newly produced T cells. Expanded graft clones, several hundred of them, were reportedly the source of alpha-beta T cells about two months after transplant. Surviving recipient T cells and thymic progenitors underlay high day-60 TCRbeta diversity in some patients.

Molecular barcoding with unique molecular identifiers was used for the TCRbeta library. Via MiXCR, TCRdb re-called the PCR reads, giving one row per CDR3 protein. The data contain about 98,000 distinct CDR3 sequences, about 5.6% of them singletons. The chain carries TRBV20-1 and TRBJ1-1; D may be TRBD1 (5 bases). The receptor was isolated from a female patient aged 2-10 years who had a stem cell transplant for Fanconi anemia, so the T cells may come from the graft donor. Sequencing was performed on PBMCs, mostly from graft donor cells, taken 60 days after TCRalphabeta/CD19-depleted stem cell transplant. CDR3 nucleotides: TGCAGTGCTACCTACGACAGCACTGAAGCTTTCTTT. It encodes CSATYDSTEAFF.